The clone carrying this TCR beta chain is medium-sized in the sample. What it binds is not known. Roughly three months, about 14 weeks, into antiretroviral therapy, follow-up blood was collected. The repertoire came from unfractionated whole blood and reflected all unsorted peripheral T cells. 450 to 600 ng RNA was reverse transcribed with alpha and beta constant-region primers. Using multiplexing indices, alpha and beta chain libraries were generated apart by chain-specific third strand synthesis. One primer pair amplified all rearrangements per chain; each cDNA got molecular barcodes. The cDNA received a 5' RACE adapter containing a random hexamer plus an SP2 sequencing primer site. TCRdb redid the calling of the 5' RACE reads with MiXCR, one entry per CDR3 protein. The table shows some 8,900 distinct CDR3 sequences, with 8.4% occurring only once. These data belong to a study of HIV-infected patients and healthy controls.

The CDR3 extends over 13 amino acids. CDR1 is SQVTM and CDR2 is ANQGSEA in the germline V gene. V was clipped by 6 bases and J by 7 bases; unmatched bases: 9. Study-wide results and caveats: CMV-associated CDR3s mostly grew nonsignificantly during therapy, while HIV-associated CDR3s declined significantly. CDR3 sharing between individuals was lower in HIV-infected patients than in healthy controls.

This sample comprised blood, obtained during antiretroviral therapy. The sequence derives from an adult with HIV infection. The gene calls are TRBV29-1 and TRBJ2-1, with TRBD2 matching over 7 bases. DNA of the CDR3: TGCAGCGTGCGCGGGAGTCCCCCAAATGAGCAGTTCTTC. Translation gives CSVRGSPPNEQFF.